This T cell receptor beta chain originates from a study of OX40 agonist ivuxolimab in advanced cancers. Overall study: Ivuxolimab doses were 0.01, 0.1, 0.3, 1.5, 3 or 10 mg/kg every 2 weeks.

A word on this clone: Antigen unknown.

The study's findings and limits: In the 0.1-3.0 mg/kg groups, partial responders showed among the lowest expansion.

The CDR3 extends over 14 amino acids. V dropped 5 bases and J dropped 13 bases, with 23 bases sitting between them. Germline-derived CDR1 and CDR2 are LNHDA and SQIVND (reference sequence). Repertoires were generated with immunoSEQ multiplex PCR, while TCRdb's copy carries only in-frame clones and drops some. This sample yields fewer than 70,000 clones, of which more than 75% are seen a single time; 6.1% belongs to the top ten. Collection of blood occurred at baseline, at cycle 4 day 1, and at cycle 7 day 1. The source of this sequence is an adult with an advanced solid tumor such as melanoma, head and neck, liver or kidney cancer. The chain uses TRBV19 and TRBJ1-2; weak D call: TRBD1 (6 bases). The sequences come from CD4+ or CD8+ T cells sorted from blood, collected in a trial of the OX40 agonist ivuxolimab. The DNA of the CDR3 is TGTGCCAGTAGTTTGAACCGGGACACTTTCGAAGTCACCTTC. Translated, it gives CASSLNRDTFEVTF.